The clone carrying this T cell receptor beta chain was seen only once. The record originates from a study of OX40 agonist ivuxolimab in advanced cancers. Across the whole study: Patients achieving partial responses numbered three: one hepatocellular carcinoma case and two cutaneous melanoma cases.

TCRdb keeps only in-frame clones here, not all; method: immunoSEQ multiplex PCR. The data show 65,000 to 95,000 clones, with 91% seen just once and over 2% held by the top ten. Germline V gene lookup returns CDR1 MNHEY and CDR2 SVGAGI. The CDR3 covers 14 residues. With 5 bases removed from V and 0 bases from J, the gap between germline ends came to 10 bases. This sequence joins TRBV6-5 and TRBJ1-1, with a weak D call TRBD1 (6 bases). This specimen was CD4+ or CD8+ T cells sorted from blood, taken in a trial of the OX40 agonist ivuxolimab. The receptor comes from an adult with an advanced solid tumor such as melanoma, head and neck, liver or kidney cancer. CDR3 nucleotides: TGTGCCAGCAGTCTCGCAGGGGTGAACACTGAAGCTTTCTTT. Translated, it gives CASSLAGVNTEAFF.